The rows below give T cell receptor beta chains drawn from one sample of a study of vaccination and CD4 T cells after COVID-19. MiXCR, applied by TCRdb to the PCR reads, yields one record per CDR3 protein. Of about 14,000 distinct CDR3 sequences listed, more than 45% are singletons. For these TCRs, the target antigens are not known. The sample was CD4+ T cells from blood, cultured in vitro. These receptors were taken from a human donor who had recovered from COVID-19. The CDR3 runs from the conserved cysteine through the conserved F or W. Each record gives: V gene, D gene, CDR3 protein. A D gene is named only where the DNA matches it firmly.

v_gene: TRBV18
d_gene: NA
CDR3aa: CASSSSRTYQETQYF

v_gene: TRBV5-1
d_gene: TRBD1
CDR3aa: CASRTGQQNTEAFF

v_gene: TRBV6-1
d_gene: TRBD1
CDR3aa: CASRTTGAGGYTF

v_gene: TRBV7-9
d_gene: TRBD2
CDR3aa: CASSLAGGPGNEQFF

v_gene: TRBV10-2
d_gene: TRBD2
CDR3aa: CASSELAGGQYF

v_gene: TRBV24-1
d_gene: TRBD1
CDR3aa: CATSPNAGTGVYGYTF

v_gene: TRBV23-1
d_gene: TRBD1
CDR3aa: CASSRRGQGDFLTTVEQFF

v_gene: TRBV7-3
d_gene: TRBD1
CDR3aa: CASSLQGAVTGELFF

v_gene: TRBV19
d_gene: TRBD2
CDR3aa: CASSKPSGRYSTNEQFF

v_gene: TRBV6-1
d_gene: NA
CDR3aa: CASTYGEVGPYEQYF

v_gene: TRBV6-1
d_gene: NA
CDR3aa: CASRKTSGHINNQPQHF

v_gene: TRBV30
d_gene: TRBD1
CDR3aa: CAWSVRPGQARGETQYF

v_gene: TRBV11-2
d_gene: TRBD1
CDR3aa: CASSLAWTGGVSGQYF

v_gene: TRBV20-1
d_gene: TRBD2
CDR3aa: CSASVTSGGHLGQYF

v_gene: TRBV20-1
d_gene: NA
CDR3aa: CSASPNYGYTF

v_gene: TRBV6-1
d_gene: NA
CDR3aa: CASIKNTEAFF

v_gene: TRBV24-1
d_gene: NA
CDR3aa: CATSPGQQETQYF

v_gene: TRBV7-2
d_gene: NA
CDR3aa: CASSLNGAAGELFF

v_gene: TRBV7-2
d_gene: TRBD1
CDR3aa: CASSLFGTANTGELFF

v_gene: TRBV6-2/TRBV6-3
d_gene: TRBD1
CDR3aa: CASSYRGADTQYF

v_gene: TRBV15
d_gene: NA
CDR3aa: CATSRDGRARHF

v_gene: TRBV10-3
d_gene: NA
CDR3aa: CATTPREGVGYGYTF

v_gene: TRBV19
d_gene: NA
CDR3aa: CASSPDPSSYEQYF

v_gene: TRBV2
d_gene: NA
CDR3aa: CASSLGAFQPQHF

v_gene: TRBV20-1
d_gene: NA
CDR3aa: CSARDLGGVGNQPQHF

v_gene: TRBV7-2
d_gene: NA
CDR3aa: CASSSFVAEYNEQFF

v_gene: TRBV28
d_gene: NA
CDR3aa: CASSPQGYQPQHF

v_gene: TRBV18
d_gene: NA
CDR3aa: CASSLLADYEQYF

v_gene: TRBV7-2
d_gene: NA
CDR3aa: CASSPRRTNTGELFF